The 31 T cell receptor beta chains given below trace back to one sample, sequenced in a study of cytomegalovirus exposure and HLA in healthy donors. Researchers ran the PCR with 60 Vbeta and 13 Jbeta primers. The table came from immunoSEQ multiplex PCR; TCRdb's copy has only in-frame clones and leaves some out. The table has 100,000 to 150,000 clones, 75% to 90% seen once. Sequencing was carried out using PBMCs. These receptors were obtained from a man between 35 and 55 years old in good health and CMV-seronegative.

The chain joins TRBV5-6 to TRBJ1-4, with TRBD1 matching over 8 bases. The V gene's germline CDR1 is SGHDT and CDR2 YYEEEE. With V trimmed by 4 bases and J by 8 bases, 13 bases remained unmatched. There are 16 residues in the CDR3. In DNA, the CDR3 is TGTGCCAGCAGCCTTCTCGCTCAGGGGGCAAGGGAAAAACTGTTTTTT. This translates into CASSLLAQGAREKLFF.

The V gene is TRBV4-3, the J gene TRBJ2-1, with 8 positions matching TRBD1. The V and J ends lost 0 bases and 8 bases, in that order; junction bases with no gene match: 9. Germline V gene sequence: CDR1 LGHNA, CDR2 YSLEER. The CDR3 runs 16 residues. The CDR3 is CASSQEEWQGADEQFF. CDR3 DNA sequence: TGCGCCAGCAGCCAAGAGGAGTGGCAGGGGGCAGATGAGCAGTTCTTC.

In its sample, this clone was seen a few times. This chain joins TRBV4-3 and TRBJ1-5; D ambiguous. The CDR3 extends over 15 amino acids. The germline V gene has CDR1 LGHNA and CDR2 YSLEER. V was shortened by 1 base and J by 0 bases, with 7 bases between the two germline ends. CDR3 DNA sequence: TGCGCCAGCAGCCAAGGGTTAGCTAGCAATCAGCCCCAGCATTTT. Translation: CASSQGLASNQPQHF.

The rearrangement uses TRBV5-1 and TRBJ1-3, with D perhaps matching TRBD1 (6 bases). CDR3 length: 16 residues. CDR1 is SGHRS, CDR2 YFSETQ, per germline. The V end lost 7 bases, the J end lost 0 bases, and 17 bases lay between the germline ends. CDR3 sequence reads: CASSLTGTNSGNTIYF. The CDR3 nucleotides read TGCGCCAGCTCTCTGACAGGTACAAACTCTGGAAACACCATATATTTT.

The chain employs TRBV2 and TRBJ1-2; possible D gene TRBD1, 5 bases. CDR1 and CDR2 (germline): SNHLY, FYNNEI. Trimming removed 4 bases from V and 6 bases from J, with 12 bases in between. The CDR3 length is 13 residues. The CDR3 protein is CASSGGVEDGYTF. The DNA for the CDR3 is TGTGCCAGCAGTGGGGGGGTGGAAGATGGCTACACCTTC.

The V and J genes are TRBV28 and TRBJ2-7, with TRBD1 matching over 8 bases. V lost 8 bases and J lost 2; bases outside the gene matches: 8. CDR1 MDHEN and CDR2 SYDVKM come from the germline V gene. The CDR3 covers 14 residues. CDR3 residues: CASQITGGTYEQYF. CDR3 nucleotide sequence: TGTGCCAGCCAAATCACAGGGGGGACCTACGAGCAGTACTTC.

The chain employs TRBV28 and TRBJ2-5, with TRBD2 as a possible D gene (5 bases). The CDR3 has 15 residues. CDR1 MDHEN and CDR2 SYDVKM come from the germline V gene. The V and J ends lost 2 bases and 0 bases respectively, with 10 bases between them. DNA of the CDR3: TGTGCCAGCAGTTTAGGGAGACCCTACCAAGAGACCCAGTACTTC. As protein: CASSLGRPYQETQYF.

This chain uses TRBV28 with TRBJ1-5, with TRBD1 matching over 7 bases. Germline V gives CDR1 MDHEN, CDR2 SYDVKM. The CDR3 runs 16 residues. The ends lost 3 bases at V and 1 base at J; junction bases unmatched: 6. The CDR3 nucleotides are TGTGCCAGCAGTTTTTTTCTCAGGGGGAGCAATCAGCCCCAGCATTTT. Translation: CASSFFLRGSNQPQHF.

This clone was counted once. The genes are TRBV9 and TRBJ2-2; possibly TRBD2 for D (5 bases). V lost 0 bases and J 8 bases, leaving 8 bases between the germline ends. The germline V gene encodes CDR1 SGDLS and CDR2 YYNGEE. The CDR3 covers 13 residues. In DNA, the CDR3 is TGTGCCAGCAGCGTAGACGGGGAGGGGGAGCTGTTTTTT. Its translation: CASSVDGEGELFF.

The rearrangement links TRBV10-1 to TRBJ2-7, with 7 bases identical to TRBD1. Per the germline V gene, CDR1 is WNHNN and CDR2 is SYGVQD (reference sequence). The CDR3 is made up of 11 amino acids. The V gene end was trimmed by 8 bases and the J gene end by 2 bases; junction bases not matched to a gene: 0. This chain's CDR3 is CASGTAYEQYF. DNA for the CDR3: TGCGCCAGCGGGACAGCCTACGAGCAGTACTTC.

The chain uses TRBV4-3 and TRBJ1-3; D not certain. The CDR3 totals 15 residues. Trimming took off 0 bases at V and 1 base at J, with 7 bases between the two ends. Germline V gene lookup returns CDR1 LGHNA and CDR2 YSLEER. The DNA of the CDR3 is TGCGCCAGCAGCCAAGAGAACCTATCTGGAAACACCATATATTTT. Translation gives CASSQENLSGNTIYF.

This rearrangement joins TRBV5-4 to TRBJ1-1; D possibly corresponds to TRBD1 (6 bases). The germline gives CDR1 SGHNT, CDR2 YYREEE (reference sequence). CDR3 size: 13 residues. Trimming took off 4 bases at V and 3 bases at J, with 10 bases between the two ends. The CDR3: CASSRGGDTEAFF. CDR3 DNA sequence: TGTGCCAGCAGCCGAGGGGGGGACACTGAAGCTTTCTTT.

The genes are TRBV20-1 and TRBJ2-7; D remains unclear. The CDR3 extends over 11 amino acids. Trimming removed 2 bases from V and 0 bases from J, with 2 bases in between. The V gene's germline CDR1 is DFQATT and CDR2 SNEGSKA (reference sequence). CDR3 in amino acids: CSARRSYEQYF. The CDR3 region has the DNA TGCAGTGCTAGACGCTCCTACGAGCAGTACTTC.

J is TRBJ1-6 and V is TRBV5-5; tentative D call: TRBD1 (5 bases). Germline V CDR1 and CDR2: SGHKS, YYEKEE (reference sequence). The CDR3 loop spans 14 amino acids. Trimming took 2 bases from V and 7 from J, leaving 10 bases between them. The CDR3 DNA sequence: TGTGCCAGCAGCTTCGGGGGTGTGAATTCACCCCTCCACTTT. This gives the protein CASSFGGVNSPLHF.

This clone showed up just once. The chain is built from TRBV6-5 and TRBJ1-1, with TRBD1 as a possible D gene (6 bases). The CDR3 has 14 residues. The germline V gene encodes CDR1 MNHEY and CDR2 SVGAGI. Trimming removed 3 bases from V and 0 bases from J, with 8 bases in between. The CDR3, as DNA: TGTGCCAGCAGTTATGCAGGGGTGAACACTGAAGCTTTCTTT. This sequence encodes CASSYAGVNTEAFF.

With regard to this clone: The junction does not match germline at one end; this may be a read error. The chain combines TRBV7-9 with TRBJ1-2; D remains ambiguous. CDR3 length equals 11 residues. Per the germline V gene, CDR1 is SEHNR and CDR2 is FQNEAQ (reference sequence). The chain's CDR3 is CSSELLGGYTF. The DNA of the CDR3 is TGTTCCAGCGAACTCCTCGGGGGCTACACCTTC.

The chain recombines TRBV18 with TRBJ1-5; possible D gene TRBD1, 6 bases. The V end was cut by 6 bases, the J end by 4 bases, with 13 bases between. Germline V gives CDR1 KGHSH, CDR2 LQKENI. The CDR3 runs 14 residues. The CDR3 loop is CASSLYRENQPQHF. Written as DNA, the CDR3 is TGTGCCAGCTCTTTATACAGGGAAAATCAGCCCCAGCATTTT.

The chain uses TRBV28 and TRBJ1-1; 9 bases align to TRBD1. There are 15 residues in the CDR3. Germline V gives CDR1 MDHEN, CDR2 SYDVKM. V trimming: 1 base; J trimming: 5 bases; junction bases outside the gene matches: 5. The CDR3 is CASSLLDRGWTEAFF. CDR3 bases: TGTGCCAGCAGTTTATTGGACAGGGGATGGACTGAAGCTTTCTTT.

The chain joins TRBV7-2 to TRBJ2-5; D gene uncertain. V dropped 1 base and J dropped 0 bases, with 9 bases sitting between them. The CDR3 length is 15 residues. From germline, CDR1 is SGHTA and CDR2 FQGNSA. CDR3 sequence reads: CASSLVPGYQETQYF. The CDR3 region has the DNA TGTGCCAGCAGCTTAGTACCAGGCTACCAAGAGACCCAGTACTTC. The full variable domain, rest sourced from reference TRBV7-2 and TRBJ2-5, is GAGVSQSPSNKVTEKGKDVELRCDPISGHTALYWYRQSLGQGLEFLIYFQGNSAPDKSGLPSDRFSAERTGGSVSTLTIQRTQQEDSAVYLCASSLVPGYQETQYFGPGTRLLVL.

The chain recombines TRBV7-2 with TRBJ2-7; D may be TRBD1 (6 bases). This CDR3 has 15 amino acids. Germline values: CDR1 SGHTA, CDR2 FQGNSA. Between the trimmed V and J ends, which lost 2 bases and 2 bases, there was a span of 13 bases. The CDR3 nucleotides read TGTGCCAGCAGCTTATCTAGGGGGTCAACCTACGAGCAGTACTTC. The encoded protein is CASSLSRGSTYEQYF.

The rearrangement links TRBV5-6 to TRBJ2-3; 7 bases agree with TRBD1. With 1 base clipped from V and 1 base from J, the junction kept 3 bases outside the gene matches. CDR1 is SGHDT, CDR2 YYEEEE, per germline. CDR3 length: 15 amino acids. CDR3 in amino acids: CASSLLGTGTDTQYF. The CDR3 DNA reads as TGTGCCAGCAGCTTGTTAGGGACAGGCACAGATACGCAGTATTTT. Full variable domain (remainder filled in from reference TRBV5-6 and TRBJ2-3): DAGVTQSPTHLIKTRGQQVTLRCSPKSGHDTVSWYQQALGQGPQFIFQYYEEEERQRGNFPDRFSGHQFPNYSSELNVNALLLGDSALYLCASSLLGTGTDTQYFGPGTRLTVL.

The chain joins TRBV7-6 to TRBJ2-2; D possibly corresponds to TRBD1 (5 bases). CDR1 and CDR2 (germline): SGHVS, FNYEAQ. V lost 5 bases and J 1 base, leaving 11 bases between the germline ends. The CDR3 has 15 residues. CDR3 loop: CASSVDRLNTGELFF. The CDR3 coding sequence is TGTGCCAGCAGCGTAGACAGATTGAACACCGGGGAGCTGTTTTTT.

As regards this clone: The junction differs from germline at one of its ends, possibly a read error. The J gene is TRBJ1-1, the V gene TRBV7-9; D is unresolved. This CDR3 is 13 amino acids long. From germline, CDR1 is SEHNR and CDR2 FQNEAQ (reference sequence). DNA for the CDR3: TGTTCCAGCAGCTTGTTTTCGGACACTGAAGCTTTCTTT. Translating gives CSSSLFSDTEAFF.

Written as DNA, the CDR3 is TGTGCCAGCTCACCTCCGGCGGGCGGAAACACCATATATTTT. Translating it yields CASSPPAGGNTIYF. This chain joins TRBV18 and TRBJ1-3; D remains ambiguous. The germline CDR1 and CDR2 sequences are KGHSH and LQKENI. CDR3 size: 14 residues. Trimming removed 3 bases from V and 4 bases from J, with 10 bases in between. Full variable domain (rest looked up from reference TRBV18 and TRBJ1-3): NAGVMQNPRHLVRRRGQEARLRCSPMKGHSHVYWYRQLPEEGLKFMVYLQKENIIDESGMPKERFSAEFPKEGPSILRIQQVVRGDSAAYFCASSPPAGGNTIYFGEGSWLTVV.

The chain is built from TRBV7-2 and TRBJ1-1; D is undetermined. Trimming removed 5 bases from V and 8 bases from J, with 15 bases in between. The CDR3 totals 13 residues. Germline CDR1 reads SGHTA; CDR2 reads FQGNSA. The CDR3: CASSPGRKREAFF. CDR3 bases: TGTGCCAGCAGCCCGGGAAGGAAGCGGGAAGCTTTCTTT.

V usage is TRBV19 and J usage is TRBJ2-7; possible D gene TRBD1, 5 bases. There are 13 residues in the CDR3. V lost 4 bases and J 3 bases, leaving 10 bases between the germline ends. The germline V gene encodes CDR1 LNHDA and CDR2 SQIVND (reference sequence). In DNA, the CDR3 is TGTGCCAGTAGTAGTGGGGCCGGCTACGAGCAGTACTTC. This gives the protein CASSSGAGYEQYF.

The genes are TRBV4-1 and TRBJ2-7; D gene uncertain. Germline assignment: CDR1 MGHRA and CDR2 YSYEKL. With 0 bases removed from V and 3 bases from J, the gap between germline ends came to 6 bases. The CDR3 totals 13 residues. CDR3 DNA sequence: TGCGCCAGCAGCCAAGAGAGCCACTACGAGCAGTACTTC. Protein sequence: CASSQESHYEQYF.

V gene TRBV28 combines with J gene TRBJ2-7; 7 bases align to TRBD1. The V segment lost 6 bases and the J segment 2 bases; nucleotides outside the gene matches: 4. This CDR3 is built from 13 residues. Germline CDR1 MDHEN, CDR2 SYDVKM. DNA for the CDR3: TGTGCCAGCAGCCCGGGACAGACCTACGAGCAGTACTTC. Translated: CASSPGQTYEQYF.

The chain combines TRBV18 with TRBJ1-5; D possibly corresponds to TRBD1 (5 bases). Germline V gene sequence: CDR1 KGHSH, CDR2 LQKENI. Trimming stripped 9 bases from V and 1 base from J, with 7 bases between. There are 12 residues in the CDR3. CDR3 nucleotides: TGTGCCAGTGGGGGGAGCAATCAGCCCCAGCATTTT. Translation gives CASGGSNQPQHF.

The V call is TRBV2, the J call TRBJ1-2; TRBD1 might be the D (6 bases). CDR1 is SNHLY and CDR2 is FYNNEI in the germline V gene. This CDR3 region has 11 residues. V lost 6 bases to trimming and J lost 9 bases, with 11 bases between them. This chain's CDR3 is CASRDSSCYTF. CDR3 DNA sequence: TGTGCCAGCAGGGACAGCAGTTGCTACACCTTC.

V and J are TRBV7-8 and TRBJ2-7; D remains unclear. V was trimmed by 5 bases and J by 1 base, leaving 9 bases between them. The CDR3 has 13 residues. Germline CDR1 and CDR2: SGHVS and FQNEAQ. The CDR3 spells CASSHSNSYEQYF. The CDR3 nucleotides are TGTGCCAGCAGCCATAGCAATTCCTACGAGCAGTACTTC.